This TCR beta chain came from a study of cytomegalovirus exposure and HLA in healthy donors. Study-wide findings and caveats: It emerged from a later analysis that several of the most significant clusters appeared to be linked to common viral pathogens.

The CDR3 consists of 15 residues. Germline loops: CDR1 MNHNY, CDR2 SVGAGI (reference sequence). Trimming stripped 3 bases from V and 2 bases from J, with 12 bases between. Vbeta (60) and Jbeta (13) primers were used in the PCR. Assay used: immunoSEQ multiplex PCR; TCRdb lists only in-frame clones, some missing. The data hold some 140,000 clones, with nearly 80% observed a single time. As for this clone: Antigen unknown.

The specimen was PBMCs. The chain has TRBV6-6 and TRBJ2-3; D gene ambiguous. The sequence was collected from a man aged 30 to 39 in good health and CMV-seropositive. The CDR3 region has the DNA TGTGCCAGCAGTTATTATGGCATACCCACAGATACGCAGTATTTT. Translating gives CASSYYGIPTDTQYF.